These 15 T cell receptor beta chains were all obtained from the same sample, sequenced in a study of T cells after yellow fever vaccination. MiXCR, run by TCRdb on the 5' RACE reads, gives a single entry per CDR3 protein. The sample holds about 340,000 distinct CDR3 sequences, more than 8.5% seen once. The source material was PBMCs, sampled on the day of the first yellow fever vaccination. These receptors all come from a man in his late teens or twenties who received the YFV17D yellow fever vaccine.

This clonotype was recorded at least ten times. The V and J genes are TRBV10-2 and TRBJ2-1; tentative D call: TRBD1 (5 bases). This CDR3 contains 16 residues. The germline V gene has CDR1 WSHSY and CDR2 SAAADI. Trimming shortened V by 6 bases and J by 0 bases, and 15 bases separated the two germline ends. CDR3 DNA: TGCGCCAGCAGCCCTGACAGTTTCAGCTCCTACAATGAGCAGTTCTTC. Encoded protein: CASSPDSFSSYNEQFF.

This clonotype has ten or more counts. This chain uses TRBV7-9 with TRBJ2-5; possible D gene TRBD1, 7 bases. The CDR3 is 15 amino acids. Per germline, CDR1 SEHNR and CDR2 FQNEAQ (reference sequence). Trimming pared 5 bases from V and 4 bases from J, leaving 17 bases between. CDR3 loop: CASSRNLRGAETQYF. In nucleotides, the CDR3 is TGTGCCAGCAGCCGAAACCTCAGGGGGGCAGAGACCCAGTACTTC.

This clonotype was picked up a small number of times. The rearrangement joins TRBV28 to TRBJ2-7; maybe TRBD2 (6 bases). V gave up 3 bases and J gave up 2 bases, with 14 bases separating them. The CDR3 is 15 amino acids. Germline lookup yields CDR1 MDHEN and CDR2 SYDVKM. CDR3 in DNA: TGTGCCAGCAGTTTGGGCGGGGCCGATCCCTACGAGCAGTACGTC. This gives the protein CASSLGGADPYEQYV.

This clonotype has a count of ten or more. The chain has TRBV5-5 and TRBJ1-2; the match to TRBD1 covers 9 bases. CDR1 is SGHKS and CDR2 is YYEKEE in the germline V gene (reference sequence). The CDR3 spans 16 residues. Trimming took 4 bases from V and 4 from J; bases not matched to a gene: 11. The CDR3 nucleotides are TGTGCCAGCAGCCATGACAGGGGGAACAACCCCTATGGCTACACCTTC. This gives the protein CASSHDRGNNPYGYTF.

Many counts were recorded for this clonotype. The J gene is TRBJ2-5, the V gene TRBV10-2; D is ambiguous. This CDR3 is 11 amino acids long. Germline loops: CDR1 WSHSY, CDR2 SAAADI. Between the trimmed V and J ends, which lost 4 bases and 4 bases, there was a span of 4 bases. CDR3 protein: CASSVTETQYF. The CDR3 nucleotides read TGCGCCAGCAGTGTGACAGAGACCCAGTACTTC.

Many counts were recorded for this clonotype. V and J are TRBV5-6 and TRBJ2-2; perhaps TRBD2 as D (6 bases). V was trimmed by 4 bases and J by 3 bases, leaving 16 bases between them. The CDR3 runs to 16 residues. In germline, CDR1 is SGHDT, CDR2 YYEEEE. CDR3 sequence (DNA): TGTGCCAGCAGCCCCAACCTGGGACTGGACACCGGGGAGCTGTTTTTT. Translation: CASSPNLGLDTGELFF.

This clonotype was seen a handful of times. The rearrangement joins TRBV5-1 to TRBJ2-1; a possible D gene is TRBD2 (6 bases). The germline V and J ends were trimmed by 4 bases and 5 bases, with 16 bases remaining between them. CDR1 SGHRS and CDR2 YFSETQ come from the germline V gene. CDR3 length equals 15 residues. CDR3 amino acids: CASSPPETGDNEQFF. CDR3 DNA sequence: TGCGCCAGCAGCCCCCCGGAGACGGGAGACAATGAGCAGTTCTTC.

This clonotype was recorded many times. The chain combines TRBV18 with TRBJ2-2, with D perhaps TRBD1 (6 bases). From germline, CDR1 is KGHSH and CDR2 LQKENI. V was trimmed by 2 bases and J by 6 bases, leaving 16 bases between them. The CDR3 contains 16 residues. The CDR3: CASSPRAGGASGELFF. The CDR3 nucleotides read TGTGCCAGCTCACCAAGGGCTGGGGGCGCCTCCGGGGAGCTGTTTTTT. The complete variable domain, with remaining parts taken from reference TRBV18 and TRBJ2-2, reads NAGVMQNPRHLVRRRGQEARLRCSPMKGHSHVYWYRQLPEEGLKFMVYLQKENIIDESGMPKERFSAEFPKEGPSILRIQQVVRGDSAAYFCASSPRAGGASGELFFGEGSRLTVL.

V and J are TRBV4-2 and TRBJ2-5; 9 bases map to TRBD2. The CDR3 totals 16 residues. V shed 0 bases and J 7 bases; nucleotides not matched to a gene: 9. Per the germline V gene, CDR1 is LGHNA and CDR2 is YNFKEQ. This chain's CDR3 is CASSQDLLAGAGTQYF. As DNA, the CDR3 is TGTGCCAGCAGCCAAGATTTATTAGCGGGGGCAGGGACCCAGTACTTC.

This clonotype has more than one count but fewer than ten. This chain joins TRBV5-1 and TRBJ2-6, with no clear D. This CDR3 comprises 20 residues. Trimming left V 0 bases short and J 0 bases short, with 19 bases between. Germline values: CDR1 SGHRS, CDR2 YFSETQ. The CDR3 is CASSLVGRLTGLSGANVLTF. As DNA, the CDR3 is TGCGCCAGCAGCTTGGTCGGGCGACTTACCGGGCTCTCTGGGGCCAACGTCCTGACTTTC.

This clonotype appeared a few times. The chain recombines TRBV19 with TRBJ1-1; D unresolved. Trimming cost V 6 bases and J 1 base, with 15 bases left between them. There are 15 residues in the CDR3. Germline CDR1 and CDR2: LNHDA and SQIVND (reference sequence). CDR3 in DNA: TGTGCCAGTAGGACCCTCCTTGGCCAGAACACTGAAGCTTTCTTT. Protein product: CASRTLLGQNTEAFF.

DNA for the CDR3: TGTGCCAGCAGCGATCCTCAACACGTCGGCACAGATACGCAGTATTTT. As protein: CASSDPQHVGTDTQYF. This rearrangement joins TRBV6-2 or TRBV6-3 to TRBJ2-3; no clear D. CDR1 is MNHEY, CDR2 SVGEGT, per germline. The V gene lost 6 bases and the J gene lost 1 base, with 17 bases spanning the gap. CDR3 length equals 16 residues.

The chain has TRBV10-3 and TRBJ1-5; 10 nucleotides match TRBD1. The CDR3 spans 14 residues. CDR1 is ENHRY and CDR2 is SYGVKD in the germline V gene. Trimming took 11 bases from V and 7 from J; bases not matched to a gene: 11. The CDR3 is CAVGGTGVGQPQHF. The CDR3 DNA sequence: TGTGCCGTGGGGGGGACAGGGGTAGGGCAGCCCCAGCATTTT.

This clonotype showed up just a few times. J is TRBJ2-7 and V is TRBV4-3, with 11 bases lining up with TRBD1. Germline V gene lookup returns CDR1 LGHNA and CDR2 YSLEER. V was pared by 2 bases and J by 2 bases, with 2 bases of the junction left unmatched. The CDR3 runs 15 residues. The CDR3 loop is CASSQRTGGPYEQYF. The CDR3 bases are TGCGCCAGCAGCCAACGGACAGGGGGCCCCTACGAGCAGTACTTC.

CDR3 DNA sequence: TGTGCCAGCAGCCATTGGACTAGCGGGGGGGCGAATGAGCAGTTCTTC. Translating gives CASSHWTSGGANEQFF. The rearrangement links TRBV14 to TRBJ2-1; the match to TRBD2 covers 15 bases. Trimming at V came to 3 bases and at J to 7 bases, leaving 4 bases not matched to a gene. The CDR3 is 16 amino acids. Germline lookup yields CDR1 SGHDN and CDR2 FVKESK.